The 4 T cell receptor beta chains below were found in one sample sequenced in a study of CD8+CD57+ T cells in acquired aplastic anemia. Genomic DNA, the template, was used for profiling of the TCR beta VDJ and CDR3. Each CDR3 protein gets one entry after TCRdb re-called the reads with MiXCR. The data show over 150,000 distinct CDR3 sequences, less than 65% seen once. CD8+CD57+ cell expansion had been shown by flow cytometry in patients chosen for sequencing. The sample taken for sequencing was sorted CD4+, CD8+, or CD8+CD57+ T cells (not recorded which) from PBMCs. The receptor source for this set is a human donor with aplastic anemia.

This clonotype was counted between two and nine times. The V gene is TRBV29-1, the J gene TRBJ2-7; TRBD2 matches 7 bases. There are 14 residues in the CDR3. The V segment lost 2 bases and the J segment 8 bases; nucleotides outside the gene matches: 12. Germline-derived CDR1 and CDR2 are SQVTM and ANQGSEA. CDR3 amino acids: CSVEPPGRPTKQYF. CDR3 bases: TGCAGCGTTGAACCTCCCGGGAGGCCTACGAAGCAGTACTTC.

The V and J genes are TRBV15 and TRBJ2-1, with no clear D. Germline V gene data show CDR1 as LNHNV and CDR2 as YYDKDF (reference sequence). Trimming shortened V by 0 bases and J by 10 bases, and 13 bases separated the two germline ends. CDR3 size: 14 residues. The CDR3 DNA is TGTGCCACCAGCAGAGATACAGTTACCTACGAGCAGTTCTTC. Residues: CATSRDTVTYEQFF.

This rearrangement joins TRBV20-1 to TRBJ2-7, with TRBD2 matching over 10 bases. This CDR3 contains 15 residues. Germline-derived CDR1 and CDR2 are DFQATT and SNEGSKA (reference sequence). With 2 bases clipped from V and 5 bases from J, the junction kept 9 bases outside the gene matches. This CDR3 reads CSARPLTSGTNEQYF. DNA of the CDR3: TGCAGTGCTAGACCCCTCACTAGCGGGACCAACGAGCAGTACTTC.

This chain joins TRBV5-4 and TRBJ2-7; D is possibly TRBD2 (5 bases). Near its end, the DNA agrees better with TRBJ2-5, so the J call may be wrong. Germline V gene lookup returns CDR1 SGHNT and CDR2 YYREEE (reference sequence). The CDR3 sequence is 14 residues long. CDR3 DNA sequence: TGTGCCAGCAGCCTCCGGGGAATGTCAGAGACCCAGTACTTC. Its translation: CASSLRGMSETQYF.